This T cell receptor (beta chain) was profiled in a study of blood T cell repertoires in COVID-19. Background on the study: The United States, Italy and Spain provided the acute and convalescent COVID-19 samples. In each case, the material was cDNA or gDNA derived from T cells, B-cell-depleted T cells, or PBMCs.

As handled by the study authors: By means of reference gene primer amplification, nucleated cell counts were estimated. The method was immunoSEQ multiplex PCR; TCRdb's version includes in-frame clones alone and lacks a portion of them. V and J calls and clone size follow that table, whereas D and trimming were derived from the DNA. The sample gives hundreds of thousands of clones, over 75% of which show up once; around 5.5% is in the top ten. Seattle participants joined during active infection and were tracked over time. Trimming removed 0 bases at V and 2 bases at J, with 11 bases between. The CDR3 extends over 16 amino acids. Per germline, CDR1 MGHRA and CDR2 YSYEKL.

The sequence was obtained from a man aged 50 to 59 with COVID-19, enrolled during active disease. The V gene is TRBV4-1, the J gene TRBJ1-3; possible D gene TRBD1, 5 bases. The specimen sequenced was peripheral blood. The CDR3 sequence: CASSQDIGAAGNTIYF. The CDR3 DNA is TGCGCCAGCAGCCAAGATATAGGGGCGGCTGGAAACACCATATATTTT.